Presented here are 12 T cell receptor beta chains from one specimen sequenced in a study of blood T cell repertoires in COVID-19. Clones were sequenced by immunoSEQ multiplex PCR, and TCRdb holds only the in-frame ones, with some missing. The table lists fewer than 500,000 clones, approximately 90% of them singletons. Input material: PBMCs or T cells enriched from blood (not recorded which). Receptors were obtained from a woman aged 18-29 years who had recovered from COVID-19.

The chain links TRBV6-5 to TRBJ1-1, with unresolved D. Germline V lookup: CDR1 MNHEY, CDR2 SVGAGI. The V and J ends lost 6 bases and 2 bases respectively, with 7 bases between them. The CDR3 totals 12 residues. The CDR3: CASSLPNTEAFF. DNA for the CDR3: TGTGCCAGCAGCCTCCCTAACACTGAAGCTTTCTTT.

V is TRBV7-2 and J is TRBJ1-2, with D perhaps matching TRBD1 (5 bases). V dropped 2 bases and J dropped 4 bases, with 11 bases sitting between them. The CDR3 length is 14 residues. Germline V lookup: CDR1 SGHTA, CDR2 FQGNSA. CDR3 sequence reads: CASSLRGFLYGYTF. CDR3 sequence (DNA): TGTGCCAGCAGCTTAAGGGGCTTTCTCTATGGCTACACCTTC.

The chain joins TRBV2 to TRBJ1-6; possibly TRBD1 for D (5 bases). V lost 6 bases and J lost 2, with 8 bases in between. The CDR3 totals 14 residues. Germline assignment: CDR1 SNHLY and CDR2 FYNNEI. The CDR3 sequence: CASRAGPYNSPLHF. Here the CDR3 DNA reads TGTGCCAGCAGGGCAGGGCCCTATAATTCACCCCTCCACTTT.

As for this clone: The identical CDR3 is also encoded by other nucleotide sequences in the sample. The chain recombines TRBV5-4 with TRBJ2-5, with a weak D call TRBD1 (5 bases). The V end lost 2 bases, the J end lost 5 bases, and 10 bases lay between the germline ends. The CDR3 totals 13 residues. Germline loops: CDR1 SGHNT, CDR2 YYREEE (reference sequence). CDR3 DNA sequence: TGTGCCAGCAGCTTAAGGGGTGAGGAGACCCAGTACTTC. Translation: CASSLRGEETQYF.

The genes are TRBV7-6 and TRBJ1-4, with 11 bases lining up with TRBD1. The V gene's germline CDR1 is SGHVS and CDR2 FNYEAQ. The CDR3 consists of 15 residues. Germline trimming cut 3 bases from V and 4 bases from J; bases unmatched to any gene: 1. CDR3 loop: CASSLGQGVNEKLFF. The CDR3 region has the DNA TGTGCCAGCAGCTTGGGACAGGGGGTTAATGAAAAACTGTTTTTT.

The rearrangement joins TRBV2 to TRBJ2-2, with 8 bases matching TRBD2. CDR3 length: 16 residues. Per germline, CDR1 SNHLY and CDR2 FYNNEI. Unmatched junction bases numbered 9, after V lost 4 bases and J lost 5 bases. In nucleotides, the CDR3 is TGTGCCAGCAGTGTGGGGACCGGGGGGGGGACCGGGGAGCTGTTTTTT. This sequence encodes CASSVGTGGGTGELFF.

The rearrangement links TRBV12-3 or TRBV12-4 to TRBJ1-2; a weak D match, TRBD1 (6 bases). This CDR3 has 13 amino acids. Trimming removed 8 bases from V and 3 bases from J, with 13 bases in between. CDR3 sequence reads: CASGLTGYYGYTF. CDR3 in DNA: TGTGCCAGCGGACTTACAGGGTACTATGGCTACACCTTC.

The rearrangement links TRBV7-8 to TRBJ2-4; maybe TRBD2 (5 bases). The V gene's germline CDR1 is SGHVS and CDR2 FQNEAQ. The length of the CDR3 is 17 residues. The V gene lost 5 bases and the J gene lost 0 bases, with 17 bases spanning the gap. The CDR3 DNA is TGTGCCAGCAGCCCAACTTACCCCGGGGTAGCCAAAAACATTCAGTACTTC. Translating it yields CASSPTYPGVAKNIQYF.

The J gene is TRBJ2-3, the V gene TRBV11-2; TRBD2 agrees at 9 bases. V shed 1 base and J 2 bases; nucleotides not matched to a gene: 7. This CDR3 comprises 17 residues. The germline CDR1 and CDR2 sequences are SGHAT and FQNNGV. This CDR3 reads CASSLVWRGGHTDTQYF. CDR3 DNA sequence: TGTGCCAGCAGCTTAGTATGGCGGGGGGGCCACACAGATACGCAGTATTTT.

The CDR3 region is CASTSLGTGVSPLHF. CDR3 nucleotides: TGTGCCAGCACTTCCCTCGGGACAGGGGTGTCACCCCTCCACTTT. The rearrangement links TRBV27 to TRBJ1-6; 10 bases agree with TRBD1. Trimming cost V 7 bases and J 10 bases; bases outside gene matches: 10. Germline CDR1 MNHEY, CDR2 SMNVEV (reference sequence). The CDR3 is 15 amino acids.

This clone has a single count. The rearrangement joins TRBV19 to TRBJ2-3; TRBD2 aligns across 10 bases. The V gene's germline CDR1 is LNHDA and CDR2 SQIVND (reference sequence). Trimming at V came to 5 bases and at J to 1 base, leaving 6 bases not matched to a gene. The CDR3 spans 16 residues. CDR3 sequence (DNA): TGTGCCAGTAGTCCCGGACTAGCGGTTGGCACAGATACGCAGTATTTT. This translates into CASSPGLAVGTDTQYF.

The chain links TRBV2 to TRBJ2-7; 10 bases are a match to TRBD1. V trimming: 4 bases; J trimming: 2 bases; junction bases outside the gene matches: 5. CDR3 size: 15 residues. The germline V gene encodes CDR1 SNHLY and CDR2 FYNNEI. The chain's CDR3 is CASSVSGTGAYEQYF. In DNA form, the CDR3 reads TGTGCCAGCAGTGTTTCCGGGACAGGGGCCTACGAGCAGTACTTC.